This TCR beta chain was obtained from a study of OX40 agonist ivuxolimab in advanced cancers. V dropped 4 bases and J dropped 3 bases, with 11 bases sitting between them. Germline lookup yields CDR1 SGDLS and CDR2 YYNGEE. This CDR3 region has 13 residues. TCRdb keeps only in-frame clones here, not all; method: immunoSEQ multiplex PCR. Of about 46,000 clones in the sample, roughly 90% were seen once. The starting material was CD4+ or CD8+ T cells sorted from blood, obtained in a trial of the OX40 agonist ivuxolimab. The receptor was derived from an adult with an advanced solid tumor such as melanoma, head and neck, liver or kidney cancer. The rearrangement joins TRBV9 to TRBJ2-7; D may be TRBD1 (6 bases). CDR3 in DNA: TGTGCCAGCAGCACTCAGACAGGCTACGAGCAGTACTTC. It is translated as CASSTQTGYEQYF.